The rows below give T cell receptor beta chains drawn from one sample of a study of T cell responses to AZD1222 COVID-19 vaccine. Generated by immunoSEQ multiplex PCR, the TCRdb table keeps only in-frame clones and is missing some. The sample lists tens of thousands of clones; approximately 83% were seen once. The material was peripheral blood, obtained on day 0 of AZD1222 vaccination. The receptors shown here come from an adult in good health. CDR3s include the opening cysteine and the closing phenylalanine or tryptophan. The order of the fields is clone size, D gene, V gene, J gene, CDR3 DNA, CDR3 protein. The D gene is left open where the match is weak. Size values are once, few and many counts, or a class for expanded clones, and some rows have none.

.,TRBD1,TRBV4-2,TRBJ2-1,TGTGCCAGCAGCCAATCCTCCGGGACAGGGGACAATGAGCAGTTCTTC,CASSQSSGTGDNEQFF
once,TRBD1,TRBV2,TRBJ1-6,TGTGCCAGCAGTGACCCCAGGGGGTGGTCCCCCCTCCACTTT,CASSDPRGWSPLHF
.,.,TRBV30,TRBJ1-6,TGTGCCTGGAGACAGGAACGCTATAATTCACCCCTCCACTTT,CAWRQERYNSPLHF
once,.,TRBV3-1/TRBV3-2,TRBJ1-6,TGTGCCAGCAGCCAAGACCCGGCCACGGATAATTCACCCCTCCACTTT,CASSQDPATDNSPLHF
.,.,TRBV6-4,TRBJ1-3,TGTGCCAGCAGACGACGATTTTTCAGCTCTGGAAACACCATATATTTT,CASRRRFFSSGNTIYF
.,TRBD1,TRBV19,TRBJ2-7,TGTGCCAGTACAGCGGGACAGGGCTACGAGCAGTACTTC,CASTAGQGYEQYF
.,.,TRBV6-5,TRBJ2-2,TGTGCCACCAACTGGGGACCCTTCACCGGGGAGCTGTTTTTT,CATNWGPFTGELFF
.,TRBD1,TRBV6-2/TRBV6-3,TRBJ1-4,TGTGCCAGCAGTCACGAGTCTCCAGGGGGAACTAATGAAAAACTGTTTTTT,CASSHESPGGTNEKLFF
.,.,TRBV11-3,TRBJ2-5,TGTGCCAGCAGCTCCGACTACCAAGAGACCCAGTACTTC,CASSSDYQETQYF
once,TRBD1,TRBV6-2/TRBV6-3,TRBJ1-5,TGCGCCAGCAGTAAAAAACGGGACAGGGGCAATCAGCCCCAGCATTTT,CASSKKRDRGNQPQHF
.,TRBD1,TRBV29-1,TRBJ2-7,TGCAGCGGGGGACAGGGGTCTCGCGAGCAGTACTTC,CSGGQGSREQYF
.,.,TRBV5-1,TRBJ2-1,TGCGCCAGCAGCTTGATAATCGTTGAAGACAATGAGCAGTTCTTC,CASSLIIVEDNEQFF
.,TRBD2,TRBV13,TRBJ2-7,TGTGCCAGCAGCCTGGGACTAGCGGCCTCCTACGAGCAGTACTTC,CASSLGLAASYEQYF
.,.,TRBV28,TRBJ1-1,TGTGCGAGCAGGGTTTTAGGGGCTGAAGCTTTCTTT,CASRVLGAEAFF